The source of this T cell receptor (beta chain) is a study of post-analysis software for immune sequencing data. For the study at large: The patients showed relapsing-remitting, secondary progressive and progressive-relapsing multiple sclerosis courses.

Concerning this clonotype itself: As yet, its antigen is unknown.

Overall study findings and caveats: Significantly decreased normalized Chao1 diversity was recorded for multiple sclerosis patients relative to controls. The authors found that F measure strongly co-clustered same-batch samples.

Prepared libraries of TCR beta cDNA carried unique molecular identifiers. Each CDR3 protein is one row after TCRdb ran MiXCR on the PCR reads. The sample yields some 260,000 distinct CDR3 sequences, 36% seen once. The sequence derives from a girl aged 10 to 17 with multiple sclerosis. The sequencing sample was made of blood.

The CDR3 here is CASREGYRDRSAEQYF. CDR3 coding DNA: TGTGCCAGCAGGGAAGGCTACCGGGACAGGTCCGCCGAGCAGTACTTC. The V call is TRBV28, the J call TRBJ2-5; 8 bases are shared with TRBD1. The last part of the DNA fits TRBJ2-7 better; the J call may be wrong. The CDR3 extends over 16 amino acids. Germline CDR1 is MDHEN and CDR2 is SYDVKM.